These 16 T cell receptor beta chains share one sample of origin, sequenced in a study of cytomegalovirus exposure and HLA in healthy donors. In the PCR, 60 Vbeta and 13 Jbeta primers were used. Sequencing used immunoSEQ multiplex PCR; TCRdb keeps in-frame clones, though not all of them. The table shows 200,000 to 250,000 clones, with 70% occurring only once. Sequenced sample: PBMCs. The receptor source for this set is a man in his forties in good health and CMV-seropositive.

The V gene is TRBV29-1, the J gene TRBJ1-1; D call uncertain. Trimming cost V 4 bases and J 3 bases, with 6 bases left between them. From germline, CDR1 is SQVTM and CDR2 ANQGSEA. The CDR3 totals 11 residues. The CDR3 DNA follows: TGCAGCGTTGGACGGGACACTGAAGCTTTCTTT. Its protein product is CSVGRDTEAFF.

Only one count was recorded for this clone. No conserved phenylalanine or tryptophan ends this CDR3, so it is likely a read error. The chain combines TRBV6-1 with TRBJ1-2; TRBD1 matches 8 bases. This CDR3 is 13 amino acids long. The V gene end was trimmed by 2 bases and the J gene end by 8 bases; junction bases not matched to a gene: 4. CDR1 and CDR2 (germline): MNHNS, SASEGT. CDR3 in amino acids: CASSETGGYGYTL. CDR3 DNA: TGTGCCAGCAGTGAAACAGGGGGTTACGGCTACACCCTC.

The chain combines TRBV7-9 with TRBJ2-3; 13 bases fit TRBD2. J gave up 6 bases and V 3 bases, and 9 bases lay outside the gene matches. The CDR3 spans 17 residues. CDR1 SEHNR and CDR2 FQNEAQ come from the germline V gene (reference sequence). The chain's CDR3 is CASSFSTSGGAWDTQYF. The CDR3, as DNA: TGTGCCAGCAGCTTTTCTACTAGCGGGGGGGCCTGGGATACGCAGTATTTT.

The CDR3 sequence is CASSLAFRDTLDEQFF. DNA of the CDR3: TGTGCCAGCAGCTTAGCGTTCCGGGACACGCTCGATGAGCAGTTCTTC. The rearrangement joins TRBV7-8 to TRBJ2-1, with D tentatively TRBD1 (6 bases). The V gene lost 0 bases and the J gene lost 8 bases, with 17 bases spanning the gap. The CDR3 contains 16 residues. CDR1 SGHVS and CDR2 FQNEAQ come from the germline V gene.

This sequence joins TRBV19 and TRBJ2-2; 7 bases fit TRBD1. The V and J ends lost 7 bases and 2 bases, in that order; junction bases with no gene match: 10. Per the germline V gene, CDR1 is LNHDA and CDR2 is SQIVND (reference sequence). CDR3 length: 16 residues. The CDR3 here is CASTPWAGGNTGELFF. CDR3 sequence (DNA): TGTGCCAGTACCCCCTGGGCAGGGGGAAACACCGGGGAGCTGTTTTTT.

V gene TRBV6-5 combines with J gene TRBJ1-1; D ambiguous. Germline V lookup: CDR1 MNHEY, CDR2 SVGAGI. Trimming left V 3 bases short and J 0 bases short, with 8 bases between. The CDR3 is 14 residues long. CDR3 sequence: CASSYQALNTEAFF. CDR3 sequence (DNA): TGTGCCAGCAGTTATCAGGCCCTGAACACTGAAGCTTTCTTT.

The chain couples TRBV7-2 to TRBJ2-3, with D unresolved. Germline V gives CDR1 SGHTA, CDR2 FQGNSA. The length of the CDR3 is 15 residues. Trimming removed 3 bases at V and 3 bases at J, with 13 bases between. This chain's CDR3 is CASSFPLLLTDTQYF. CDR3 DNA sequence: TGTGCCAGCAGCTTCCCCCTACTACTAACAGATACGCAGTATTTT.

CDR3 region: CASSSLRDSPLTFF. DNA of the CDR3: TGTGCCAGTAGTAGCCTCCGGGACAGCCCTCTAACTTTCTTT. V gene TRBV19 combines with J gene TRBJ1-1; 7 bases fit TRBD1. There are 14 residues in the CDR3. Germline CDR1 and CDR2: LNHDA and SQIVND (reference sequence). V shed 4 bases and J 12 bases; nucleotides not matched to a gene: 14.

V and J are TRBV6-6 and TRBJ1-6, with 9 bases matching TRBD1. The V segment lost 6 bases and the J segment 6 bases; nucleotides outside the gene matches: 0. CDR3 length: 13 residues. Germline CDR1 reads MNHNY; CDR2 reads SVGAGI (reference sequence). The chain's CDR3 is CASRDRGNSPLHF. As DNA, the CDR3 is TGTGCCAGCAGGGACAGGGGTAATTCACCCCTCCACTTT.

J is TRBJ1-1 and V is TRBV20-1, with 7 bases that match TRBD1. This CDR3 comprises 11 residues. The trim removed 1 base at V and 11 bases at J, leaving 4 bases unmatched. Germline V gene data show CDR1 as DFQATT and CDR2 as SNEGSKA (reference sequence). The CDR3 is CSARVEGAAFF. As DNA, the CDR3 is TGCAGTGCTAGAGTGGAGGGGGCGGCTTTCTTT.

The V call is TRBV29-1, the J call TRBJ2-3; D uncertain. The V gene's germline CDR1 is SQVTM and CDR2 ANQGSEA. This CDR3 is built from 14 residues. V gave up 5 bases and J gave up 2 bases, with 14 bases separating them. CDR3 loop: CSVPGEETTDTQYF. CDR3 in DNA: TGCAGCGTTCCCGGCGAGGAGACCACAGATACGCAGTATTTT.

This clone was counted a few times. The V and J genes are TRBV7-9 and TRBJ2-7, with 9 bases that match TRBD1. The CDR3 covers 13 residues. In germline, CDR1 is SEHNR, CDR2 FQNEAQ (reference sequence). The V and J ends lost 5 bases and 12 bases, in that order; junction bases with no gene match: 11. CDR3 protein: CASSPGQGNVPYF. The DNA for the CDR3 is TGTGCCAGCAGCCCGGGACAGGGAAACGTCCCGTACTTC.

The rearrangement uses TRBV7-9 and TRBJ2-5; D ambiguous. Between the trimmed V and J ends, which lost 5 bases and 2 bases, there was a span of 9 bases. Germline V gives CDR1 SEHNR, CDR2 FQNEAQ (reference sequence). This CDR3 has 13 amino acids. CDR3: CASSQAGQETQYF. CDR3 coding DNA: TGTGCCAGCAGCCAGGCAGGACAAGAGACCCAGTACTTC.

The chain combines TRBV7-9 with TRBJ1-1; perhaps TRBD1 as D (6 bases). Germline values: CDR1 SEHNR, CDR2 FQNEAQ (reference sequence). This CDR3 has 13 residues. Trimming left V 2 bases short and J 6 bases short, with 10 bases between. The CDR3 bases are TGTGCCAGCAGCTTATCGGGGGGCGCTGAAGCTTTCTTT. Amino acid sequence: CASSLSGGAEAFF.

The chain joins TRBV6-4 to TRBJ2-1; 12 bases fit TRBD2. J was trimmed by 8 bases and V by 3 bases; bases with no gene match: 5. This CDR3 region has 15 residues. Germline-derived CDR1 and CDR2 are MRHNA and SNTAGT. The chain's CDR3 is CASSDGLAGIDEQFF. The DNA of the CDR3 is TGTGCCAGCAGTGATGGACTAGCGGGAATTGATGAGCAGTTCTTC.

This clone was seen a handful of times. V is TRBV28 and J is TRBJ1-5; D gene unclear. Germline CDR1 reads MDHEN; CDR2 reads SYDVKM. The length of the CDR3 is 17 residues. V lost 1 base and J 6 bases, leaving 19 bases between the germline ends. This CDR3 reads CASSLSEEATWGQPQHF. The CDR3 nucleotides read TGTGCCAGCAGTTTATCTGAGGAGGCCACTTGGGGTCAGCCCCAGCATTTT.